The following is a TCR beta chain sequence with its context. Its antigen remains unknown. The data stem from a study of cytomegalovirus exposure and HLA in healthy donors. Findings and caveats of the study: Of the V segments, some could not be distinguished, including TRBV6-2 and TRBV6-3, and were excluded. Later analysis demonstrated an association between a missense DCLRE1C variant and TCR beta V- and J-gene trimming. The majority of TCR sequences were rare, yet some public TCRs appeared in many donors.

This CDR3 spans 14 amino acids. The J segment lost 6 bases and the V segment lost 1 base, leaving 6 bases of the junction unmatched. Germline V gene sequence: CDR1 SQVTM, CDR2 ANQGSEA. The PCR was carried out with 60 Vbeta primers and 13 Jbeta primers. Method: immunoSEQ multiplex PCR; TCRdb's copy keeps in-frame clones and lacks some. The table records 180,000 or so clones, approximately 79% of them present only once. The sequenced sample was PBMCs. The receptor was isolated from a man aged 45 to 65 in good health and CMV-seropositive. The chain combines TRBV29-1 with TRBJ2-7; TRBD1 matches 10 bases. The CDR3 sequence is CSVEGTGQGSEQYF. The DNA of the CDR3 is TGCAGCGTTGAAGGGACGGGACAGGGGTCCGAGCAGTACTTC.